The rows below give T cell receptor beta chains drawn from one sample of a study of blood T cell repertoires in COVID-19. Assay: immunoSEQ multiplex PCR; the TCRdb copy retains only in-frame clones and omits some. The sample has 250,000 to 300,000 clones, 82% seen once. The sample consisted of PBMCs or T cells enriched from blood (not recorded which). The receptors shown here come from a man in his forties who had been exposed to COVID-19. Each CDR3 is given with its conserved first and last residue. The order of the fields is clone size, D gene, V gene, J gene, CDR3 protein, CDR3 DNA. The D gene is left open where the match is weak. The size of a clone is reported for some rows only, either as once, few or many, or as a class for expanded clones.

once	NA	TRBV10-1	TRBJ1-6	CASSESIGTNSPLHF	TGCGCCAGCAGTGAGTCGATCGGGACAAATTCACCCCTCCACTTT
few	TRBD1	TRBV5-4	TRBJ1-5	CASSHRGQGDDQPQHF	TGTGCCAGCAGCCACCGAGGACAGGGTGACGATCAGCCCCAGCATTTT
once	NA	TRBV24-1	TRBJ1-5	CATSDSRGAAQPQHF	TGTGCCACCAGTGACTCTCGAGGAGCTGCGCAGCCCCAGCATTTT
NA	TRBD1	TRBV9	TRBJ2-7	CASSVGDRGFYEQYF	TGTGCCAGCAGCGTGGGAGACAGGGGGTTCTACGAGCAGTACTTC
NA	NA	TRBV24-1	TRBJ2-1	CATSNRDFSIGEQFF	TGTGCCACCAGCAACCGGGACTTCTCTATTGGGGAGCAGTTCTTC
few	NA	TRBV30	TRBJ2-5	CAWSPTGGPRQSLYF	TGTGCCTGGAGTCCGACCGGGGGACCCAGACAGTCCCTATACTTC
NA	TRBD1	TRBV4-1	TRBJ1-5	CASSQPGQGGYQPQHF	TGCGCCAGCAGCCAACCGGGACAGGGTGGATATCAGCCCCAGCATTTT
NA	NA	TRBV9	TRBJ1-3	CASSVSGSGNTIYF	TGTGCCAGCAGCGTATCGGGGTCTGGAAACACCATATATTTT
NA	TRBD2	TRBV7-2	TRBJ2-1	CASSLAGGWSNEQFF	TGTGCCAGCAGCTTAGCGGGAGGGTGGAGCAATGAGCAGTTCTTC
NA	NA	TRBV3-1/TRBV3-2	TRBJ1-1	CASSQLHGGTEAFF	TGTGCCAGCAGCCAGTTACACGGGGGCACTGAAGCTTTCTTT
NA	NA	TRBV27	TRBJ2-7	CASSLFPSYEQYF	TGTGCCAGCAGTTTATTTCCCAGCTACGAGCAGTACTTC
NA	TRBD2	TRBV3-1/TRBV3-2	TRBJ2-2	CASSQDLRTSRGELFF	TGTGCCAGCAGCCAAGATCTGAGGACTAGTCGGGGGGAGCTGTTTTTT
NA	TRBD2	TRBV9	TRBJ2-3	CASSLSGRGTDTQYF	TGTGCCAGCAGCCTTAGCGGGAGGGGCACAGATACGCAGTATTTT
NA	TRBD1	TRBV6-5	TRBJ1-1	CASITDRAGTEAFF	TGTGCCAGCATTACTGACAGGGCGGGAACTGAAGCTTTCTTT
NA	TRBD1	TRBV11-2	TRBJ1-3	CASSSTGRFGNTIYF	TGTGCCAGCAGCTCGACAGGGAGATTTGGAAACACCATATATTTT
few	TRBD2	TRBV2	TRBJ2-1	CASRGRASGRASSYNEQFF	TGTGCCAGCAGGGGGAGGGCTAGCGGGAGGGCCAGCTCCTACAATGAGCAGTTCTTC
NA	NA	TRBV3-1/TRBV3-2	TRBJ2-2	CASSQFRGNAGELFF	TGTGCCAGCAGCCAGTTCCGGGGTAACGCCGGGGAGCTGTTTTTT
NA	TRBD1	TRBV7-8	TRBJ1-5	CASSRGDRGRRQPQHF	TGTGCCAGCAGCCGAGGTGACAGGGGACGGCGACAGCCCCAGCATTTT
NA	TRBD2	TRBV6-2/TRBV6-3	TRBJ2-7	CASSYPLAGGRYEQYF	TGTGCCAGCAGTTACCCTCTAGCGGGAGGCCGCTACGAGCAGTACTTC
NA	NA	TRBV6-5	TRBJ1-5	CASSSGNQPQHF	TGTGCCAGCTCCTCTGGCAATCAGCCCCAGCATTTT
once	TRBD2	TRBV11-2	TRBJ2-7	CASSLGGGSHF	TGTGCCAGCAGCTTAGGGGGGGGAAGCCATTTC
once	TRBD1	TRBV11-3	TRBJ1-4	CASSPRTGAETNEKLFF	TGTGCCAGCAGCCCCCGCACAGGGGCTGAGACTAATGAAAAACTGTTTTTT
NA	TRBD2	TRBV11-2	TRBJ2-7	CASSFGGRTYEQYF	TGTGCCAGCAGCTTCGGCGGGAGAACGTACGAGCAGTACTTC
NA	NA	TRBV19	TRBJ2-1	CASSNPEQGDNEQFF	TGTGCCAGTAGTAACCCCGAACAGGGTGACAATGAGCAGTTCTTC
NA	TRBD1	TRBV19	TRBJ2-1	CAIDKTGTGAFYEQFF	TGTGCCATCGACAAGACCGGGACAGGGGCCTTTTATGAGCAGTTCTTC
medium-sized	TRBD1	TRBV5-4	TRBJ1-6	CASSRDQPGQGSSPLHF	TGTGCCAGCAGCCGCGACCAACCGGGACAGGGAAGTTCACCCCTCCACTTT
NA	NA	TRBV5-1	TRBJ1-1	CASGPTVNTEAFF	TGCGCCAGCGGTCCGACAGTGAACACTGAAGCTTTCTTT
few	NA	TRBV18	TRBJ1-4	CASSPNKGANEKLFF	TGTGCCAGCTCACCCAACAAGGGAGCAAATGAAAAACTGTTTTTT
NA	TRBD1	TRBV27	TRBJ2-7	CASSLRGQGDGEQYF	TGTGCCAGCAGTTTAAGGGGACAGGGGGACGGGGAGCAGTACTTC
NA	NA	TRBV18	TRBJ1-1	CASSPPGGKAEAFF	TGTGCCAGCTCACCACCAGGGGGTAAGGCTGAAGCTTTCTTT
once	TRBD2	TRBV19	TRBJ2-5	CASRLRAGVETQYF	TGTGCCAGTAGGCTTAGGGCGGGAGTGGAGACCCAGTACTTC
NA	NA	TRBV5-1	TRBJ2-2	CASSPPAGELFF	TGCGCCAGCAGCCCCCCGGCCGGGGAGCTGTTTTTT
NA	TRBD1	TRBV19	TRBJ1-2	CASSPSRDSNYGYTF	TGTGCCAGTAGTCCAAGTCGGGACAGCAACTATGGCTACACCTTC
once	NA	TRBV29-1	TRBJ2-1	CSVENFVGGEQFF	TGCAGCGTTGAAAATTTCGTCGGGGGTGAGCAGTTCTTC
NA	NA	TRBV5-8	TRBJ1-1	CASSPRGENTEAFF	TGTGCCAGCAGCCCCAGGGGCGAGAACACTGAAGCTTTCTTT
NA	NA	TRBV27	TRBJ2-7	CASSLQGWSYEQYF	TGTGCCAGCAGTTTACAGGGTTGGTCCTACGAGCAGTACTTC
NA	NA	TRBV29-1	TRBJ2-4	CSVGMVEPKNIQYF	TGCAGCGTTGGAATGGTGGAGCCAAAAAACATTCAGTACTTC
NA	TRBD1	TRBV27	TRBJ2-7	CASSPHPRDRIYEQYF	TGTGCCAGCAGTCCGCACCCCCGGGACAGAATCTACGAGCAGTACTTC
NA	TRBD2	TRBV27	TRBJ2-2	CASSSVTSGIGTGELFF	TGTGCCAGCAGCTCCGTGACTAGCGGGATCGGCACCGGGGAGCTGTTTTTT
NA	NA	TRBV12-5	TRBJ1-6	CASVLSNNSPLHF	TGTGCTAGTGTTCTAAGTAATAATTCACCCCTCCACTTT
NA	NA	TRBV2	TRBJ2-5	CASSYDRSVQETQYF	TGTGCCAGCAGTTATGACAGGAGCGTCCAAGAGACCCAGTACTTC
few	TRBD1	TRBV24-1	TRBJ1-5	CATSPGDRSSGVQPQHF	TGTGCCACCAGTCCCGGGGACAGGAGTTCGGGAGTACAGCCCCAGCATTTT
NA	TRBD1	TRBV24-1	TRBJ1-2	CATSDQGQAYGYTF	TGTGCCACCAGTGACCAGGGACAGGCCTATGGCTACACCTTC
once	TRBD2	TRBV5-1	TRBJ2-5	CASSAGLAGGVRETQYF	TGCGCCAGCAGCGCCGGACTAGCGGGAGGGGTACGGGAGACCCAGTACTTC
NA	NA	TRBV19	TRBJ2-7	CASSISGVTYEQYF	TGTGCCAGTAGTATTTCGGGAGTGACCTACGAGCAGTACTTC
NA	NA	TRBV2	TRBJ2-5	CASSDARETQYF	TGTGCCAGCAGTGATGCCAGGGAGACCCAGTACTTC
NA	TRBD1	TRBV18	TRBJ2-3	CASSQFDRDVQYF	TGTGCCAGCTCACAATTTGACAGGGACGTGCAGTATTTT
NA	NA	TRBV2	TRBJ1-4	CASSLTVIPGKLFF	TGTGCCAGCAGTCTGACAGTTATTCCTGGAAAACTGTTTTTT
NA	NA	TRBV30	TRBJ2-2	CAWGAGWNTGELFF	TGTGCCTGGGGGGCGGGGTGGAACACCGGGGAGCTGTTTTTT
NA	TRBD1	TRBV5-6	TRBJ1-1	CASTSDRGTEAFF	TGTGCCAGCACCTCCGACAGGGGCACTGAAGCTTTCTTT
once	TRBD1	TRBV11-2	TRBJ1-6	CASSSATGKMPLHF	TGTGCCAGCAGCTCGGCGACAGGGAAGATGCCCCTCCACTTT
NA	TRBD2	TRBV11-2	TRBJ2-6	CASRLAGGAGANVLTF	TGTGCCAGCAGACTAGCGGGAGGCGCTGGGGCCAACGTCCTGACTTTC
NA	TRBD2	TRBV19	TRBJ2-7	CASSGAGEGYEQYF	TGTGCCAGTAGTGGGGCGGGAGAGGGGTACGAGCAGTACTTC
many	NA	TRBV14	TRBJ2-5	CASSPFGETQYF	TGTGCCAGCAGCCCATTCGGAGAGACCCAGTACTTC